What follows are 24 T cell receptor beta chains derived from one specimen sequenced in a study of cytomegalovirus exposure and HLA in healthy donors. Vbeta (60) and Jbeta (13) primers were used in the PCR. Measured with immunoSEQ multiplex PCR; TCRdb has only the in-frame clones, and not every one. The table lists fewer than 150,000 clones, 80% of them singletons. Specimen: PBMCs. The origin of the receptors is a man younger than 40 in good health and CMV-seronegative.

The rearrangement joins TRBV10-3 to TRBJ2-5; the D is unclear. Germline values: CDR1 ENHRY, CDR2 SYGVKD. CDR3 length: 13 amino acids. Trimming cost V 2 bases and J 2 bases, with 6 bases left between them. Here the CDR3 DNA reads TGTGCCATCAGTGAGCAGGTTCAAGAGACCCAGTACTTC. It is translated as CAISEQVQETQYF.

This clone has only one observation. The chain has TRBV19 and TRBJ1-2; 8 bases align to TRBD1. The CDR3 has 15 amino acids. V was clipped by 6 bases and J by 8 bases; unmatched bases: 14. From germline, CDR1 is LNHDA and CDR2 SQIVND (reference sequence). In DNA, the CDR3 is TGTGCCAGTAGCCTTCCGGGGGACAGGCGAATAGGCTACACCTTC. This translates into CASSLPGDRRIGYTF. Combining the CDR3 with reference TRBV19 and TRBJ1-2 gives the whole variable domain DGGITQSPKYLFRKEGQNVTLSCEQNLNHDAMYWYRQDPGQGLRLIYYSQIVNDFQKGDIAEGYSVSREKKESFPLTVTSAQKNPTAFYLCASSLPGDRRIGYTFGSGTRLTVV.

This sequence joins TRBV5-1 and TRBJ2-5; tentative D call: TRBD2 (5 bases). The length of the CDR3 is 14 residues. The germline CDR1 and CDR2 sequences are SGHRS and YFSETQ. Trimming cost V 4 bases and J 3 bases, with 13 bases left between them. CDR3 in amino acids: CASSPGLTEETQYF. CDR3 nucleotide sequence: TGCGCCAGCAGCCCCGGACTTACAGAAGAGACCCAGTACTTC.

J is TRBJ1-2 and V is TRBV19, with D perhaps TRBD1 (6 bases). The CDR3 is 12 amino acids. In germline, CDR1 is LNHDA, CDR2 SQIVND (reference sequence). Trimming removed 6 bases from V and 4 bases from J, with 9 bases in between. The CDR3 spells CASRTQGYGYTF. CDR3 nucleotide sequence: TGTGCCAGTAGAACACAGGGCTATGGCTACACCTTC.

The rearrangement links TRBV7-2 to TRBJ1-2, with D possibly TRBD1 on 5 matching bases. The CDR3 is made up of 15 amino acids. CDR1 and CDR2 from the germline V gene are SGHTA and FQGNSA. Trimming removed 5 bases at V and 8 bases at J, with 21 bases between. In DNA form, the CDR3 reads TGTGCCAGCAGCCTCACCCGGGACCGGGGGGTCGGCTACACCTTC. This translates into CASSLTRDRGVGYTF.

V usage is TRBV7-9 and J usage is TRBJ2-5, with 7 positions matching TRBD2. The CDR3 consists of 14 residues. V trimming: 3 bases; J trimming: 1 base; junction bases outside the gene matches: 2. In germline, CDR1 is SEHNR, CDR2 FQNEAQ (reference sequence). The CDR3: CASSFGTTQETQYF. DNA of the CDR3: TGTGCCAGCAGCTTTGGGACTACCCAAGAGACCCAGTACTTC. Supplemented by reference TRBV7-9 and TRBJ2-5, the full variable domain reads DTGVSQNPRHKITKRGQNVTFRCDPISEHNRLYWYRQTLGQGPEFLTYFQNEAQLEKSRLLSDRFSAERPKGSFSTLEIQRTEQGDSAMYLCASSFGTTQETQYFGPGTRLLVL.

This chain links TRBV20-1 with TRBJ2-7, with no clear D. V was shortened by 4 bases and J by 3 bases, with 7 bases between the two germline ends. Germline CDR1 DFQATT, CDR2 SNEGSKA (reference sequence). This CDR3 spans 11 amino acids. The CDR3 DNA is TGCAGTGCTATTAGATTCTACGAGCAGTACTTC. As protein: CSAIRFYEQYF.

The chain is built from TRBV6-1 and TRBJ1-1; D is ambiguous. CDR1 is MNHNS and CDR2 is SASEGT in the germline V gene. This CDR3 contains 14 residues. Trimming removed 7 bases from V and 2 bases from J, with 14 bases in between. The CDR3 protein is CASTSTLINTEAFF. The CDR3 DNA reads TGTGCCAGCACCTCGACACTGATAAACACTGAAGCTTTCTTT.

This clone was recorded only once. The chain links TRBV7-9 to TRBJ1-5; maybe TRBD1 (6 bases). Trimming cost V 5 bases and J 7 bases, with 12 bases left between them. The germline gives CDR1 SEHNR, CDR2 FQNEAQ (reference sequence). CDR3 length equals 13 residues. CDR3 sequence: CASSRFGQQPQHF. In DNA form, the CDR3 reads TGTGCCAGCAGCCGATTCGGACAGCAGCCCCAGCATTTT.

This sequence joins TRBV7-2 and TRBJ2-7; D gene uncertain. With 5 bases removed from V and 4 bases from J, the gap between germline ends came to 6 bases. The CDR3 covers 11 residues. CDR1 and CDR2 from the germline V gene are SGHTA and FQGNSA. CDR3 in DNA: TGTGCCAGCAGCCCATTTTACGAGCAGTACTTC. It codes for CASSPFYEQYF.

The gene calls are TRBV30 and TRBJ2-3, with TRBD2 identical over 13 bases. Germline V CDR1 and CDR2: GTSNPN, SVGIG (reference sequence). The CDR3 is 14 amino acids. V trimming: 5 bases; J trimming: 5 bases; junction bases outside the gene matches: 4. Here the CDR3 DNA reads TGTGCCTGGGAACTAGCGGGAGGGAAAGATACGCAGTATTTT. Translation gives CAWELAGGKDTQYF.

This clone has at least ten counts. This chain connects TRBV28 to TRBJ2-7; no definite D call. CDR1 is MDHEN, CDR2 SYDVKM, per germline. This CDR3 has 13 residues. Deletions cut 6 bases from V and 2 bases from J, with 11 bases between. DNA of the CDR3: TGTGCCAGCAGGATAGAATCCACCTACGAGCAGTACTTC. Amino acids: CASRIESTYEQYF.

The rearrangement uses TRBV5-6 and TRBJ2-7, with D possibly TRBD2 on 6 matching bases. Trimming removed 9 bases at V and 0 bases at J, with 19 bases between. CDR3 length: 15 residues. Germline V CDR1 and CDR2: SGHDT, YYEEEE. The CDR3 spells CATSPAGSVSYEQYF. CDR3 bases: TGTGCCACTAGCCCCGCGGGGTCTGTCTCCTACGAGCAGTACTTC.

This sequence joins TRBV9 and TRBJ1-3; the match to TRBD1 covers 9 bases. The germline CDR1 and CDR2 sequences are SGDLS and YYNGEE. There are 15 residues in the CDR3. After removal of 0 bases from V and 3 bases from J, the junction contained 1 base not matched to a gene. The CDR3 is CASSVGTGVGNTIYF. CDR3 nucleotide sequence: TGTGCCAGCAGCGTAGGGACAGGGGTTGGAAACACCATATATTTT.

The chain couples TRBV7-2 to TRBJ1-5; TRBD1 is a possible D gene (6 bases). V was pared by 4 bases and J by 3 bases, with 13 bases between. Looked up from germline, CDR1 is SGHTA and CDR2 is FQGNSA. This CDR3 contains 15 residues. The CDR3 loop is CASSSSRGNNQPQHF. The CDR3 DNA follows: TGTGCCAGCAGCTCGTCCAGGGGAAACAATCAGCCCCAGCATTTT. The full variable domain, in which reference TRBV7-2 and TRBJ1-5 provide the parts outside the CDR3, is GAGVSQSPSNKVTEKGKDVELRCDPISGHTALYWYRQSLGQGLEFLIYFQGNSAPDKSGLPSDRFSAERTGGSVSTLTIQRTQQEDSAVYLCASSSSRGNNQPQHFGDGTRLSIL.

This clone was picked up a small number of times. CDR3 in DNA: TGTGCCAGCAGCTTGCTCGGGCAGGGGAACAATCAGCCCCAGCATTTT. Encoded protein: CASSLLGQGNNQPQHF. J is TRBJ1-5 and V is TRBV5-6; D is perhaps TRBD1 (6 bases). This CDR3 has 16 amino acids. The V and J ends lost 1 base and 3 bases respectively, with 14 bases between them. Germline CDR1 SGHDT, CDR2 YYEEEE.

The chain links TRBV5-1 to TRBJ2-1, with 8 nucleotides matching TRBD2. The CDR3 is 16 residues long. The V gene's germline CDR1 is SGHRS and CDR2 YFSETQ. Losses at the gene ends were 0 bases for V and 2 bases for J; bases not matched to a gene: 4. CDR3 sequence: CASSLGVGRAYNEQFF. The CDR3 DNA reads as TGCGCCAGCAGCTTGGGTGTCGGGAGGGCCTACAATGAGCAGTTCTTC.

The chain recombines TRBV27 with TRBJ2-7; 7 nucleotides line up with TRBD1. Germline CDR1 reads MNHEY; CDR2 reads SMNVEV (reference sequence). This CDR3 spans 13 amino acids. Trimming removed 5 bases from V and 3 bases from J; junction bases left unmatched: 4. The CDR3 nucleotides read TGTGCCAGCAGTCGACAGGGAATCTACGAGCAGTACTTC. Translation: CASSRQGIYEQYF.

The rearrangement uses TRBV19 and TRBJ2-1, with TRBD2 matching 9 bases. Trimming at V came to 0 bases and at J to 6 bases, leaving 18 bases not matched to a gene. This CDR3 is built from 20 residues. Germline V gene sequence: CDR1 LNHDA, CDR2 SQIVND (reference sequence). CDR3 residues: CASSIDSGGLARYRGNEQFF. CDR3 coding DNA: TGTGCCAGTAGTATAGATTCGGGAGGACTAGCGCGTTACCGGGGCAATGAGCAGTTCTTC.

This clone was counted between two and nine times. The CDR3 loop is CASSQMTGQETQYF. The CDR3 DNA reads TGCGCCAGCAGCCAAATGACAGGACAAGAGACCCAGTACTTC. This chain uses TRBV5-1 with TRBJ2-5; a weak D match, TRBD1 (6 bases). The CDR3 totals 14 residues. Germline V gives CDR1 SGHRS, CDR2 YFSETQ. V was cut by 4 bases and J by 2 bases, with 12 bases left in between. Variable domain in full (rest from reference TRBV5-1 and TRBJ2-5): KAGVTQTPRYLIKTRGQQVTLSCSPISGHRSVSWYQQTPGQGLQFLFEYFSETQRNKGNFPGRFSGRQFSNSRSEMNVSTLELGDSALYLCASSQMTGQETQYFGPGTRLLVL.

About this clone itself: A junction boundary mismatches the germline segment, possibly from a read error. This chain joins TRBV7-9 and TRBJ2-1, with 7 bases identical to TRBD2. Germline lookup yields CDR1 SEHNR and CDR2 FQNEAQ (reference sequence). The CDR3 consists of 15 residues. The CDR3 is CSSSLLAGVYNEQFF. Written as DNA, the CDR3 is TGTTCCAGCAGCTTACTCGCGGGAGTTTACAATGAGCAGTTCTTC.

J is TRBJ2-7 and V is TRBV5-4, with 9 bases fitting TRBD1. The CDR3 has 15 amino acids. Unmatched junction bases numbered 9, after V lost 4 bases and J lost 4 bases. Germline CDR1 reads SGHNT; CDR2 reads YYREEE (reference sequence). The CDR3 DNA is TGTGCCAGCAGCCCTGGGACAGGGAGGAGTTACGAGCAGTACTTC. Its translation is CASSPGTGRSYEQYF.

The J gene is TRBJ1-2, the V gene TRBV10-3, with D maybe TRBD1 (5 bases). The CDR3 consists of 15 residues. Per the germline V gene, CDR1 is ENHRY and CDR2 is SYGVKD. Trimming took 3 bases from V and 1 from J, leaving 12 bases between them. The CDR3 region is CAISDFGGNNYGYTF. The CDR3 DNA reads as TGTGCCATCAGTGATTTTGGGGGGAATAACTATGGCTACACCTTC.

DNA for the CDR3: TGTGCCAGTAGTACCACAGGGGGTACAGTCCCTGGAAACACCATATATTTT. Amino acids: CASSTTGGTVPGNTIYF. V and J are TRBV19 and TRBJ1-3; 8 bases match TRBD1. The CDR3 runs 17 residues. Germline V lookup: CDR1 LNHDA, CDR2 SQIVND (reference sequence). Trimming cost V 4 bases and J 2 bases; bases outside gene matches: 10.